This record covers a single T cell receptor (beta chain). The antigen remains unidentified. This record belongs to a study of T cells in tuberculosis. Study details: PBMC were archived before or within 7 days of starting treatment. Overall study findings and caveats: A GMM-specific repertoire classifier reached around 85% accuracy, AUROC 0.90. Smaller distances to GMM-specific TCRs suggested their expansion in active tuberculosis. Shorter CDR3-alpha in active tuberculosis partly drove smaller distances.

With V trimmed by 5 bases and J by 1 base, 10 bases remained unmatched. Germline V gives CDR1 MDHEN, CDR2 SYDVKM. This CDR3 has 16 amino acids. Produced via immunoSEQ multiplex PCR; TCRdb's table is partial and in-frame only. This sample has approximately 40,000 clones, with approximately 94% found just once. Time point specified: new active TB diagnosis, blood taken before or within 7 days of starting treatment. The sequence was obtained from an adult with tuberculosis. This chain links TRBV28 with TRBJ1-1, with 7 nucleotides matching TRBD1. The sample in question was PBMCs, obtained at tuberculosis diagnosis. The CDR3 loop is CASSPGTEGENTEAFF. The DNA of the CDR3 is TGTGCCAGCAGTCCCGGGACAGAGGGGGAGAACACTGAAGCTTTCTTT.